A single sample is the source of the 6 T cell receptor beta chains below, sequenced in a study of blood T cell repertoires in COVID-19 (dated by TCRdb to 2018 to 2020). The protocol used for the library was the immunoSEQ multiplex PCR assay. Imported from immuneACCESS, the table was reduced by TCRdb to in-frame sequences with V and J called. These copies leave out some clones; in studies compared against another copy, an unresolved V gene accounts for under half, and the cause of the remainder is not known. This sample has fewer than 80,000 clones in its table, and roughly 90% of those were observed once. 6.9% of the sample lies in the top ten. Material for sequencing was peripheral blood. These receptors were collected from a human donor in a cohort sampled during active COVID-19.

This clone was observed a single time. The chain has TRBV19 and TRBJ1-1, with D uncertain. Germline V lookup: CDR1 LNHDA, CDR2 SQIVND (reference sequence). V lost 2 bases and J 3 bases, leaving 10 bases between the germline ends. This CDR3 is 14 amino acids long. This chain's CDR3 is CASSINPVDTEAFF. The DNA for the CDR3 is TGTGCCAGTAGTATAAACCCCGTAGACACTGAAGCTTTCTTT.

The chain combines TRBV28 with TRBJ2-3; D not certain. V was pared by 3 bases and J by 2 bases, with 6 bases between. Germline CDR1 and CDR2: MDHEN and SYDVKM. The CDR3 sequence is 13 residues long. CDR3 region: CASSLGTTDTQYF. DNA for the CDR3: TGTGCCAGCAGTTTGGGCACCACAGATACGCAGTATTTT. Based on the CDR3 plus reference TRBV28 and TRBJ2-3, the full variable domain is DVKVTQSSRYLVKRTGEKVFLECVQDMDHENMFWYRQDPGLGLRLIYFSYDVKMKEKGDIPEGYSVSREKKERFSLILESASTNQTSMYLCASSLGTTDTQYFGPGTRLTVL.

The V call is TRBV6-6, the J call TRBJ1-1; TRBD1 matches at 9 bases. Germline values: CDR1 MNHNY, CDR2 SVGAGI (reference sequence). V gave up 2 bases and J gave up 4 bases; unmatched junction bases: 8. The CDR3 covers 16 residues. The CDR3 DNA is TGTGCCAGCAGTTACCCCCCCTCGGACAGGGGCACTGAAGCTTTCTTT. As protein: CASSYPPSDRGTEAFF.

This chain links TRBV27 with TRBJ1-1, with 7 nucleotides matching TRBD1. Germline V gene sequence: CDR1 MNHEY, CDR2 SMNVEV (reference sequence). The ends lost 3 bases at V and 5 bases at J; junction bases unmatched: 12. CDR3 length: 16 amino acids. The CDR3 loop is CASSFDPRQGRTEAFF. DNA of the CDR3: TGTGCCAGCAGTTTTGACCCGCGACAGGGCCGGACTGAAGCTTTCTTT.

This clone was counted between two and nine times. The chain combines TRBV9 with TRBJ2-3, with D possibly being TRBD2 (5 bases). The CDR3 has 13 residues. The ends were cut back, 2 bases at V and 3 bases at J, with 7 bases in the middle. The germline V gene has CDR1 SGDLS and CDR2 YYNGEE. The DNA of the CDR3 is TGTGCCAGCAGCGTTGGACTGACAGATACGCAGTATTTT. Its protein is CASSVGLTDTQYF.

The rearrangement joins TRBV7-9 to TRBJ2-7; 9 nucleotides match TRBD1. CDR1 is SEHNR, CDR2 FQNEAQ, per germline (reference sequence). The CDR3 covers 15 residues. Unmatched junction bases numbered 7, after V lost 5 bases and J lost 2 bases. The DNA for the CDR3 is TGTGCCAGCAGCCCAGGGACAGGGCCACCCTACGAGCAGTACTTC. It specifies CASSPGTGPPYEQYF.